This section outlines one T cell receptor beta chain sequence together with its context. This may be a read error, as it is one base from a much larger clone. This entry belongs to a study of molecular identifiers for immune sequencing clone quantification. Each CDR3 protein gets one entry after TCRdb re-called the PCR reads with MiXCR. The sample lists about 640,000 distinct CDR3 sequences; just under 20% were seen once. This CDR3 has 16 amino acids. Germline V lookup: CDR1 SEHNR, CDR2 FQNEAQ (reference sequence). The receptor comes from a human donor in good health. Some libraries in this study had Jurkat cell RNA spiked in. Specimen: naive CD8+ T cells from blood, with Jurkat cell RNA spiked in. The subset here: FACS-sorted CD8+CD4-CCR7+CD45RA+ naive T cells. The chain links TRBV7-9 to TRBJ2-5; 10 bases are a match to TRBD1. The CDR3 protein is CTSSTSTGGFWETQYF. CDR3 DNA: TGTACCAGCAGCACCTCGACAGGGGGCTTTTGGGAGACCCAGTACTTC.